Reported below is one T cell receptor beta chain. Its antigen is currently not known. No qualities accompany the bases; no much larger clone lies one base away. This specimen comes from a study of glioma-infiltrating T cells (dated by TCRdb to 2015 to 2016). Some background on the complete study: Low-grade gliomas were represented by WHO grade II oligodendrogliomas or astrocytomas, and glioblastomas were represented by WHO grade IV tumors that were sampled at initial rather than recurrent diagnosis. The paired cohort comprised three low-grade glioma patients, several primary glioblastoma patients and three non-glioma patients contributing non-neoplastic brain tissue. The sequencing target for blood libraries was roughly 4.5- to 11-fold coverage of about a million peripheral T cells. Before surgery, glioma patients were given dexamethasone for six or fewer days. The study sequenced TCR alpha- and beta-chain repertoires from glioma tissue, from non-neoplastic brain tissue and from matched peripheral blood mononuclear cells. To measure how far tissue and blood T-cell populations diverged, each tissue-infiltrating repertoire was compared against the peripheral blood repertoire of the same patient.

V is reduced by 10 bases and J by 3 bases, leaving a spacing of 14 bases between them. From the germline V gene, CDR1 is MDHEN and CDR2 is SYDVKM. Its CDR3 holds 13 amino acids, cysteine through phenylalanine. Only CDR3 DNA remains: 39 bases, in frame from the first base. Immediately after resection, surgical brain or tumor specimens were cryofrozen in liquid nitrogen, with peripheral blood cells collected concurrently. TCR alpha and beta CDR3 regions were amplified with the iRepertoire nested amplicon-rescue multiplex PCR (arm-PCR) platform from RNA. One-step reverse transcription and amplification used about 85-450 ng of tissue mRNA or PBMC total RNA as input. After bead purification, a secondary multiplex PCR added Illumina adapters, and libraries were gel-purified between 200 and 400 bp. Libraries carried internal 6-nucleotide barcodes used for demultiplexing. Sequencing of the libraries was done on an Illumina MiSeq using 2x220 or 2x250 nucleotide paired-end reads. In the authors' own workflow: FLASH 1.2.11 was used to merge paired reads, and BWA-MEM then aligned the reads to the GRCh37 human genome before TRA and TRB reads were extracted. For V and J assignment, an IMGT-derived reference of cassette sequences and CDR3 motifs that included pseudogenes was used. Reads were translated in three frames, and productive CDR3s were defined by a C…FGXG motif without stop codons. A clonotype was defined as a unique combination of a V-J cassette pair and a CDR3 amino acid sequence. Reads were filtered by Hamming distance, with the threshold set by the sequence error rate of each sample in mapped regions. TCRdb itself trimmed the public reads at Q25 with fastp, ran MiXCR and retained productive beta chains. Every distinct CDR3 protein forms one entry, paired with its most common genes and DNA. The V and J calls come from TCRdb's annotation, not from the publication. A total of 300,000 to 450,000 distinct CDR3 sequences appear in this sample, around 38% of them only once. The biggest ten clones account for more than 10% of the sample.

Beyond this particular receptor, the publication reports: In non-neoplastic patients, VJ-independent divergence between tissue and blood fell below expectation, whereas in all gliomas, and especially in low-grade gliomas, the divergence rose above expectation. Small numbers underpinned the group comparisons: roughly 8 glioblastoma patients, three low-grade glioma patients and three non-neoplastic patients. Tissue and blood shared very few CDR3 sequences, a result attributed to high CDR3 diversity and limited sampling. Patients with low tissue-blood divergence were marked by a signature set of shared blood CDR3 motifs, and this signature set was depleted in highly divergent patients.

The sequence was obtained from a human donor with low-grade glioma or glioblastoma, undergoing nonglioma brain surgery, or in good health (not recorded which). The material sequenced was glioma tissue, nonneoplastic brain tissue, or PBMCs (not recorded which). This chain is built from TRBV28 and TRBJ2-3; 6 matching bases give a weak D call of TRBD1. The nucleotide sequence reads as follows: TGTGCCATCAGACAGGAGAGAACAGATACGCAGTATTTT. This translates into CAIRQERTDTQYF.